This passage covers 13 T cell receptor beta chains from one sample sequenced in a study of metastatic and nonmetastatic thyroid tumors. With MiXCR, TCRdb called clones anew from the PCR reads. The profile shows around 50,000 clones, 25% to 30% of them singletons. Patients were all untreated before their thyroid surgery. The sample was blood. The source is a female donor with papillary thyroid cancer or a benign thyroid nodule (not recorded which). Some clones in this sample may be carry-over from other donors' samples.

This clone has a count of ten or more. The gene calls are TRBV30 and TRBJ2-7; D remains unclear. V was shortened by 4 bases and J by 5 bases, with 21 bases between the two germline ends. Germline V gene lookup returns CDR1 GTSNPN and CDR2 SVGIG (reference sequence). The CDR3 is 15 residues long. The CDR3, as DNA: TGTGCCTGGATTAAGAAGGACGGCTTGATGGACGAGCAGTACTTC. Its translation: CAWIKKDGLMDEQYF.

The chain combines TRBV27 with TRBJ1-1; 7 bases fit TRBD1. The V and J ends lost 6 bases and 0 bases, in that order; junction bases with no gene match: 13. Germline lookup yields CDR1 MNHEY and CDR2 SMNVEV (reference sequence). This CDR3 contains 17 residues. Here the CDR3 reads CASRPRDRPTVNTEAFF. CDR3 DNA sequence: TGTGCCAGCAGGCCCAGGGACAGACCCACGGTGAACACTGAAGCTTTCTTT.

This chain connects TRBV7-2 to TRBJ2-2; D unclear. CDR1 and CDR2 from the germline V gene are SGHTA and FQGNSA. Trimming took off 0 bases at V and 4 bases at J, with 12 bases between the two ends. This CDR3 contains 16 residues. The CDR3 is CASSLASTLGTGELFF. For the CDR3, the DNA is TGTGCCAGCAGCTTAGCTAGCACCTTGGGCACCGGGGAGCTGTTTTTT.

A single count supports this clone. This sequence joins TRBV30 and TRBJ2-2; no reliable D call. The CDR3 is 11 amino acids. V was pared by 5 bases and J by 6 bases, with 7 bases between. Looked up from germline, CDR1 is GTSNPN and CDR2 is SVGIG (reference sequence). The CDR3 DNA follows: TGTGCCTGGGGTCACGCCGGGGAGCTGTTTTTT. This gives the protein CAWGHAGELFF.

The CDR3 sequence is CASTGGKGGQPQHF. The CDR3 DNA reads TGTGCCAGCACTGGGGGCAAGGGGGGTCAGCCCCAGCATTTT. The chain uses TRBV7-3 and TRBJ1-5; TRBD1 is a possible D gene (6 bases). This CDR3 spans 14 amino acids. The V end lost 7 bases, the J end lost 6 bases, and 16 bases lay between the germline ends. Germline-derived CDR1 and CDR2 are SGHTA and FQGTGA. Variable domain in full (rest from reference TRBV7-3 and TRBJ1-5): GAGVSQTPSNKVTEKGKYVELRCDPISGHTALYWYRQSLGQGPEFLIYFQGTGAADDSGLPNDRFFAVRPEGSVSTLKIQRTERGDSAVYLCASTGGKGGQPQHFGDGTRLSIL.

This clone was picked up a small number of times. The chain carries TRBV12-3 or TRBV12-4 and TRBJ2-5, with unresolved D. The CDR3 runs to 14 residues. V lost 6 bases to trimming and J lost 4 bases, with 15 bases between them. CDR3 in amino acids: CASRPTRISETQYF. The CDR3 nucleotides are TGTGCCAGCAGGCCGACAAGGATCTCAGAGACCCAGTACTTC.

V is TRBV20-1 and J is TRBJ1-2; D is unresolved. V was cut by 3 bases and J by 8 bases, with 31 bases left in between. CDR1 and CDR2 from the germline V gene are DFQATT and SNEGSKA (reference sequence). The CDR3 spans 18 residues. Here the CDR3 DNA reads TGCAGTGCTAGGGTCCCGAAGCTAATAAGACAAGGTTTAAGGGGCTACACCTTC. It is translated as CSARVPKLIRQGLRGYTF.

The genes are TRBV20-1 and TRBJ2-7; 12 bases are shared with TRBD2. Germline CDR1 is DFQATT and CDR2 is SNEGSKA (reference sequence). The CDR3 is 16 residues long. The ends lost 0 bases at V and 6 bases at J; junction bases unmatched: 9. The CDR3: CSARDLRLAGEREQYF. CDR3 nucleotide sequence: TGCAGTGCTAGAGATTTACGACTAGCGGGAGAGCGCGAGCAGTACTTC.

V usage is TRBV11-2 and J usage is TRBJ1-1; TRBD1 aligns across 10 bases. The V gene end was trimmed by 2 bases and the J gene end by 1 base; junction bases not matched to a gene: 4. This CDR3 is 16 amino acids long. CDR1 is SGHAT and CDR2 is FQNNGV in the germline V gene. As DNA, the CDR3 is TGTGCCAGCAGCTTAACAAGGACAGGGGGGAACACTGAAGCTTTCTTT. As protein: CASSLTRTGGNTEAFF.

This clone has a handful of counts. The chain uses TRBV24-1 and TRBJ2-3; 9 bases agree with TRBD1. J lost 5 bases, V lost 3 bases, and 8 bases had no gene match. CDR1 and CDR2 (germline): KGHDR, SFDVKD. CDR3 length: 16 residues. In DNA, the CDR3 is TGTGCCACCAGTGATGTGAGGACAGGGGATTTAGATACGCAGTATTTT. Translated: CATSDVRTGDLDTQYF.

The chain couples TRBV28 to TRBJ2-7, with TRBD2 as a possible D gene (6 bases). Germline V gene sequence: CDR1 MDHEN, CDR2 SYDVKM. CDR3 size: 19 residues. With 5 bases removed from V and 2 bases from J, the gap between germline ends came to 28 bases. CDR3 nucleotides: TGTGCCAGCAGTGCCTCCAGGGACTTCGGGAGTGAGGGGACCTACGAGCAGTACTTC. This sequence encodes CASSASRDFGSEGTYEQYF.

This clone is termed medium-sized (0.01 to 0.1%). This sequence joins TRBV12-3 or TRBV12-4 and TRBJ1-3; D gene uncertain. The CDR3 has 12 residues. The V gene lost 8 bases and the J gene lost 4 bases, with 9 bases spanning the gap. This chain's CDR3 is CASDMYGNTIYF. CDR3 DNA: TGTGCCAGCGACATGTACGGAAACACCATATATTTT.

The rearrangement links TRBV30 to TRBJ1-2; no definite D call. The ends were cut back, 0 bases at V and 0 bases at J, with 11 bases in the middle. CDR3 length: 15 amino acids. Germline-derived CDR1 and CDR2 are GTSNPN and SVGIG (reference sequence). CDR3 residues: CAWSVGLGSNYGYTF. CDR3 sequence (DNA): TGTGCCTGGAGTGTTGGTTTAGGATCTAACTATGGCTACACCTTC.